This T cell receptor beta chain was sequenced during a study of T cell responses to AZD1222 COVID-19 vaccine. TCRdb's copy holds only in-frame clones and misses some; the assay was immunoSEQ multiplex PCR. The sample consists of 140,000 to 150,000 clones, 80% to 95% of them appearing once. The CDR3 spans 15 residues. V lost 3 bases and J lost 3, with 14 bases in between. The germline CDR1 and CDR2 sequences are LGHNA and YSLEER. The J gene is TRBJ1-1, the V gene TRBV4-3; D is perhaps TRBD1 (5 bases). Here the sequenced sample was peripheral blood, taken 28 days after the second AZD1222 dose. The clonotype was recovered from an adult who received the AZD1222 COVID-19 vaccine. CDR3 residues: CASSQATAGDTEAFF. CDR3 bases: TGCGCCAGCAGCCAGGCGACCGCGGGGGACACTGAAGCTTTCTTT.